This T cell receptor beta chain was captured in a study of control samples from healthy donors and cancer patients. Profiling relied on immunoSEQ multiplex PCR, and the TCRdb table lists in-frame clones only, not all of them. The sample has more than 45,000 clones; roughly 90% are singletons. V was clipped by 4 bases and J by 2 bases, with 27 bases between them. The CDR3 loop spans 19 amino acids. In germline, CDR1 is SGHVS, CDR2 FQNEAQ. The source of this sequence is a man aged 25-40 years with colorectal cancer. The chain employs TRBV7-8 and TRBJ2-7, with a weak D call TRBD1 (6 bases). Sequenced input: PBMCs. CDR3 DNA: TGTGCCAGCAGCTCGGGTGGGCTGTCTATGGGGGCCGTTCCCTACGAGCAGTACTTC. Protein product: CASSSGGLSMGAVPYEQYF.